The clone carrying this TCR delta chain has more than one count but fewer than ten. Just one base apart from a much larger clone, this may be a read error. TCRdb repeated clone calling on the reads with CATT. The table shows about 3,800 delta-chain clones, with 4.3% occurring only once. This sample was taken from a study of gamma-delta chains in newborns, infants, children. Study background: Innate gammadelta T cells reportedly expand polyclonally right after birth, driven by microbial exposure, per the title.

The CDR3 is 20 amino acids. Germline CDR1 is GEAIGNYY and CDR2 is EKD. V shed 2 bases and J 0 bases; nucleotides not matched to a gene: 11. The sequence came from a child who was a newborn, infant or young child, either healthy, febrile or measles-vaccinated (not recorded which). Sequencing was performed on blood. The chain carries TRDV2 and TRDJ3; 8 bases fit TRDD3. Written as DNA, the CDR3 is TGTGCCTGTGACAGGGCTACTGGGGGTATTAGCTCCTGGGACACCCGACAGATGTTTTTC. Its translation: CACDRATGGISSWDTRQMFF.